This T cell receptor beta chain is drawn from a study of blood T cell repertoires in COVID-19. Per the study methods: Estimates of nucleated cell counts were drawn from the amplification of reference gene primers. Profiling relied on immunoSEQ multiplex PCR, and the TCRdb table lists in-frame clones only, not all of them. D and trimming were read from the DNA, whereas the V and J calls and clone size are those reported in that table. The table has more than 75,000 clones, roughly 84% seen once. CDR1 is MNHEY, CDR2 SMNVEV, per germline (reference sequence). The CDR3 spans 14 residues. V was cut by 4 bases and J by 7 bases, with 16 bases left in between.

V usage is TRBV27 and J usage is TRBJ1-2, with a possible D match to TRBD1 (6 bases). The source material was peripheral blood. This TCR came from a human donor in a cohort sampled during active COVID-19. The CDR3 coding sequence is TGTGCCAGCAGTTCGACAGGTTCCCGAGGTGGCTACACCTTC. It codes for CASSSTGSRGGYTF.